This entry lists 22 T cell receptor beta chains sequenced from one sample in a study of T cell responses to AZD1222 COVID-19 vaccine. TCRdb keeps only in-frame clones here, not all; method: immunoSEQ multiplex PCR. Of about 180,000 clones listed, roughly nine tenths are singletons. The sample here was peripheral blood, taken on day 0 of AZD1222 vaccination. The receptor source for this set is an adult in good health.

This chain joins TRBV12-5 and TRBJ1-1; possibly TRBD1 for D (6 bases). This CDR3 region has 13 residues. The V gene lost 5 bases and the J gene lost 6 bases, with 13 bases spanning the gap. Germline loops: CDR1 LGHNT, CDR2 FRNRAP. This CDR3 is CASGLRQDAEAFF. The CDR3 DNA reads TGTGCTAGTGGTCTCCGACAGGACGCTGAAGCTTTCTTT.

The V call is TRBV6-2 or TRBV6-3, the J call TRBJ2-5, with TRBD2 identical over 16 bases. V dropped 5 bases and J dropped 5; count of bases not matched to a gene: 8. The CDR3 extends over 17 amino acids. Germline V gene data show CDR1 as MNHEY and CDR2 as SVGEGT. The CDR3 loop reads CASSPGTSGGEMETQYF. CDR3 nucleotides: TGTGCCAGCAGTCCCGGGACTAGCGGGGGGGAAATGGAGACCCAGTACTTC.

The table lists this clone with a count of one. The chain joins TRBV28 to TRBJ1-2; tentative D call: TRBD1 (5 bases). The CDR3 totals 15 residues. Between the trimmed V and J ends, which lost 0 bases and 4 bases, there was a span of 12 bases. Germline V lookup: CDR1 MDHEN, CDR2 SYDVKM. CDR3: CASSLWGQFSYGYTF. The CDR3 region has the DNA TGTGCCAGCAGTTTATGGGGGCAGTTTAGCTATGGCTACACCTTC.

The chain is built from TRBV3-1 (or the pseudogene TRBV3-2) and TRBJ2-2, with TRBD1 matching over 9 bases. This CDR3 region has 15 residues. Germline CDR1 reads LGHDT; CDR2 reads YNNKEL (reference sequence). With 5 bases clipped from V and 5 bases from J, the junction kept 6 bases outside the gene matches. The CDR3 DNA sequence: TGTGCCAGCAGCTTGGGACAGGGTAGGACCGGGGAGCTGTTTTTT. Amino acid sequence: CASSLGQGRTGELFF.

The chain joins TRBV19 to TRBJ1-2; D not resolved. The germline V and J ends were trimmed by 1 base and 1 base, with 4 bases remaining between them. Germline V CDR1 and CDR2: LNHDA, SQIVND (reference sequence). The CDR3 covers 13 residues. The CDR3, as DNA: TGTGCCAGTAGTATAGGGGTTAACTATGGCTACACCTTC. This codes for CASSIGVNYGYTF. The whole variable domain, remainder taken from reference TRBV19 and TRBJ1-2, is DGGITQSPKYLFRKEGQNVTLSCEQNLNHDAMYWYRQDPGQGLRLIYYSQIVNDFQKGDIAEGYSVSREKKESFPLTVTSAQKNPTAFYLCASSIGVNYGYTFGSGTRLTVV.

This chain links TRBV14 with TRBJ1-5; the D is unclear. The CDR3 consists of 13 residues. V shed 0 bases and J shed 6 bases, with 6 bases lying between them. Germline-derived CDR1 and CDR2 are SGHDN and FVKESK. DNA for the CDR3: TGTGCCAGCAGCCAAGATGGCGTTCAGCCCCAGCATTTT. Translating it yields CASSQDGVQPQHF.

The sample holds one count of this clone. The rearrangement links TRBV29-1 to TRBJ1-1; 7 bases map to TRBD1. The CDR3 extends over 15 amino acids. Trimming at V came to 3 bases and at J to 0 bases, leaving 7 bases not matched to a gene. Germline lookup yields CDR1 SQVTM and CDR2 ANQGSEA. The CDR3 bases are TGCAGCGTTGATAGGACAGGTCTCATGAACACTGAAGCTTTCTTT. This gives the protein CSVDRTGLMNTEAFF.

This chain connects TRBV24-1 to TRBJ1-1; D unresolved. There are 12 residues in the CDR3. The germline V gene encodes CDR1 KGHDR and CDR2 SFDVKD. V lost 4 bases and J lost 8, with 10 bases in between. In DNA, the CDR3 is TGTGCCACCAGTGACCGTGCGGGGGAAGCTTTCTTT. As protein: CATSDRAGEAFF.

V gene TRBV30 combines with J gene TRBJ1-2; 7 nucleotides match TRBD1. Germline V gene lookup returns CDR1 GTSNPN and CDR2 SVGIG (reference sequence). Trimming at V came to 0 bases and at J to 9 bases, leaving 4 bases not matched to a gene. This CDR3 is 12 amino acids long. CDR3 loop: CAWSVGTVSYTF. The CDR3 coding sequence is TGTGCCTGGAGTGTCGGGACAGTAAGCTACACCTTC.

The chain carries TRBV30 and TRBJ1-1, with a possible D match to TRBD1 (6 bases). Germline-derived CDR1 and CDR2 are GTSNPN and SVGIG (reference sequence). V lost 5 bases, J lost 5 bases, and 18 bases lay in between. The CDR3 loop spans 14 amino acids. CDR3 sequence: CAWSRGRGVTEAFF. The CDR3 nucleotides read TGTGCCTGGTCACGGGGCAGGGGTGTAACTGAAGCTTTCTTT.

This chain uses TRBV28 with TRBJ2-7; 7 nucleotides agree with TRBD2. This CDR3 region has 8 residues. V lost 10 bases to trimming and J lost 11 bases; unmatched junction nucleotides: 2. In germline, CDR1 is MDHEN, CDR2 SYDVKM. The CDR3 DNA reads as TGTGCCATGGGAGGGAAGTACTTC. Amino acids: CAMGGKYF. The full variable domain, rest sourced from reference TRBV28 and TRBJ2-7, is DVKVTQSSRYLVKRTGEKVFLECVQDMDHENMFWYRQDPGLGLRLIYFSYDVKMKEKGDIPEGYSVSREKKERFSLILESASTNQTSMYLCAMGGKYFGPGTRLTVT.

This chain connects TRBV7-9 to TRBJ2-1; D is ambiguous. Germline loops: CDR1 SEHNR, CDR2 FQNEAQ (reference sequence). The CDR3 extends over 14 amino acids. V lost 1 base, J lost 3 bases, and 7 bases lay in between. CDR3 coding DNA: TGTGCCAGCAGCTTAGTGGTTGGCTACAATGAGCAGTTCTTC. It specifies CASSLVVGYNEQFF.

CDR3 in amino acids: CASGLGDYTF. The CDR3 region has the DNA TGTGCCAGTGGCTTGGGGGACTACACCTTC. The chain employs TRBV19 and TRBJ1-2, with a tentative D call TRBD1 (5 bases). CDR1 and CDR2 (germline): LNHDA, SQIVND (reference sequence). The V and J ends lost 8 bases and 10 bases respectively, with 11 bases between them. CDR3 length: 10 residues.

The rearrangement links TRBV10-3 to TRBJ2-2; 12 bases match TRBD1. The V segment lost 7 bases and the J segment 6 bases; nucleotides outside the gene matches: 6. Germline-derived CDR1 and CDR2 are ENHRY and SYGVKD. The CDR3 sequence is 15 residues long. The CDR3 bases are TGTGCCATCATTTCCGGGACAGGGGGCCCCGGGGAGCTGTTTTTT. This codes for CAIISGTGGPGELFF.

The chain has TRBV6-2 or TRBV6-3 and TRBJ2-1, with D perhaps matching TRBD2 (6 bases). V lost 2 bases and J lost 0, with 14 bases in between. Germline lookup yields CDR1 MNHEY and CDR2 SVGEGT. This CDR3 has 17 amino acids. The DNA for the CDR3 is TGTGCCAGCAGTTACCCGGGACTCTCGAGCTCCTACAATGAGCAGTTCTTC. Translating it yields CASSYPGLSSSYNEQFF.

The V and J genes are TRBV20-1 and TRBJ1-2; D is ambiguous. This CDR3 is 10 amino acids long. Trimming shortened V by 3 bases and J by 6 bases, and 5 bases separated the two germline ends. From germline, CDR1 is DFQATT and CDR2 SNEGSKA (reference sequence). The CDR3 region is CSASWNGYTF. The CDR3 nucleotides are TGCAGTGCTAGTTGGAATGGCTACACCTTC.

A word on this clone: The junction shows a germline mismatch at one end, possibly a read error. This chain joins TRBV5-1 and TRBJ2-3; D perhaps matches TRBD2 (6 bases). The CDR3 has 14 residues. The germline gives CDR1 SGHRS, CDR2 YFSETQ. CDR3 DNA sequence: TGCGCCAGCAGCTTGGTGAGCGCGGGGACTGATAGTGATTTT. Its translation is CASSLVSAGTDSDF.

This chain links TRBV24-1 with TRBJ1-3, with D maybe TRBD1 (5 bases). Germline V gene sequence: CDR1 KGHDR, CDR2 SFDVKD. Trimming removed 4 bases at V and 2 bases at J, with 17 bases between. CDR3 length equals 17 residues. CDR3 in DNA: TGTGCCACCAGTGAATATAACCCCGGGACGCCTGGAAACACCATATATTTT. Its translation: CATSEYNPGTPGNTIYF.

This chain uses TRBV12-3 or TRBV12-4 with TRBJ2-2; D ambiguous. The CDR3 runs to 13 residues. The V and J ends lost 3 bases and 6 bases respectively, with 8 bases between them. As DNA, the CDR3 is TGTGCCAGCAGTTTGTTTGGACCCGGGGAGCTGTTTTTT. Protein: CASSLFGPGELFF.

Remarks on this clone: This sample also contains other DNA sequences that code for the same CDR3. The chain uses TRBV5-1 and TRBJ1-1; 8 nucleotides match TRBD1. The germline CDR1 and CDR2 sequences are SGHRS and YFSETQ. This CDR3 is built from 15 residues. Trimming cost V 0 bases and J 1 base; bases outside gene matches: 2. This chain's CDR3 is CASSLAGTGNTEAFF. The CDR3 DNA reads TGCGCCAGCAGCTTGGCAGGGACAGGGAACACTGAAGCTTTCTTT. Drawing the rest from reference TRBV5-1 and TRBJ1-1, the complete variable domain is KAGVTQTPRYLIKTRGQQVTLSCSPISGHRSVSWYQQTPGQGLQFLFEYFSETQRNKGNFPGRFSGRQFSNSRSEMNVSTLELGDSALYLCASSLAGTGNTEAFFGQGTRLTVV.

This chain connects TRBV6-2 or TRBV6-3 to TRBJ1-2; D is uncertain. Germline CDR1 reads MNHEY; CDR2 reads SVGEGT. This CDR3 is 11 amino acids long. V was cut by 6 bases and J by 7 bases, with 9 bases left in between. The CDR3 nucleotides read TGTGCCAGCAGCCTTATGGGTGGCTACACCTTC. It translates to CASSLMGGYTF.

The chain joins TRBV6-5 to TRBJ1-1; weak D call: TRBD1 (5 bases). V shed 4 bases and J shed 1 base, with 10 bases lying between them. This CDR3 has 14 residues. Germline-derived CDR1 and CDR2 are MNHEY and SVGAGI. The CDR3 protein is CASSFGTANTEAFF. The CDR3, as DNA: TGTGCCAGCAGTTTCGGGACGGCGAACACTGAAGCTTTCTTT.